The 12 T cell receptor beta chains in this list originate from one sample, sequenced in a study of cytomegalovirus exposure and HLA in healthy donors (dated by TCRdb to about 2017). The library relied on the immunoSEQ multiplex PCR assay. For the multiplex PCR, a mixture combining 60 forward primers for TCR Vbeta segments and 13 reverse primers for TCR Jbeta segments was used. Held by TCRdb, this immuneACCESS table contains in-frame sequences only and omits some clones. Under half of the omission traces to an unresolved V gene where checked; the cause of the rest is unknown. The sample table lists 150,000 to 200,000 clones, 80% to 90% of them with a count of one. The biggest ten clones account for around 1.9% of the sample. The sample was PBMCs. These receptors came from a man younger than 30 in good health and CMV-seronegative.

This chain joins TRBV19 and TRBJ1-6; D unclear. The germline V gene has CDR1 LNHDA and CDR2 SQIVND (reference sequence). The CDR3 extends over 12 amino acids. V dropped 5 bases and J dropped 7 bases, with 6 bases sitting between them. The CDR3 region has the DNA TGTGCCAGTAGTCGCGGGAATTCACCCCTCCACTTT. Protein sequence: CASSRGNSPLHF. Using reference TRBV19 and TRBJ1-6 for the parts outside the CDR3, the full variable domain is DGGITQSPKYLFRKEGQNVTLSCEQNLNHDAMYWYRQDPGQGLRLIYYSQIVNDFQKGDIAEGYSVSREKKESFPLTVTSAQKNPTAFYLCASSRGNSPLHFGNGTRLTVT.

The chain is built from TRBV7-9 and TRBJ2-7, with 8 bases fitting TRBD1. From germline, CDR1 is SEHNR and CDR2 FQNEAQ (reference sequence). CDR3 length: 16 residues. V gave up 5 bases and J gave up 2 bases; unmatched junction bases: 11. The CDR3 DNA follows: TGTGCCAGCAGCACCGCCGGCAGGGGGCGCCCCTACGAGCAGTACTTC. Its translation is CASSTAGRGRPYEQYF.

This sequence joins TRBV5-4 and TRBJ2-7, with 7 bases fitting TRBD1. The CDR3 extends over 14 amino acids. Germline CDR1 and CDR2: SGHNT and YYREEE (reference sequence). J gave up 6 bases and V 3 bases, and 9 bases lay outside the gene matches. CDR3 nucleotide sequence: TGTGCCAGCAGCTCCCCGACAGGGTCAGGCGAGCAGTACTTC. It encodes CASSSPTGSGEQYF.

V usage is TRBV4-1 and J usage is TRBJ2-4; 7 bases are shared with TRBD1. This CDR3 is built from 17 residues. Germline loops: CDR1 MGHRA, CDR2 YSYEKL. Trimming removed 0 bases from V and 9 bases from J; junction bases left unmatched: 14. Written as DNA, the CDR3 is TGCGCCAGCAGCCAAGATTTTCAAATGGGCGCAGGGGGCATTCAGTACTTC. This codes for CASSQDFQMGAGGIQYF.

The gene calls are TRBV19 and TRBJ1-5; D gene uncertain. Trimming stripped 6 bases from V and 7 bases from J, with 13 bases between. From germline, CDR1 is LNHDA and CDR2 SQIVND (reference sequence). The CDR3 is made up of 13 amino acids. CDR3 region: CASRDGEAQPQHF. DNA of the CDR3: TGTGCCAGTAGGGACGGGGAGGCCCAGCCCCAGCATTTT.

As DNA, the CDR3 is TGTGCCAGCAGCTTAGAGTTGGCTAGTTCCTACAATGAGCAGTTCTTC. Its protein is CASSLELASSYNEQFF. The chain carries TRBV7-7 and TRBJ2-1; no definite D call. There are 16 residues in the CDR3. Germline CDR1 is SSHAT and CDR2 is FNYEAQ (reference sequence). Trimming stripped 1 base from V and 1 base from J, with 11 bases between.

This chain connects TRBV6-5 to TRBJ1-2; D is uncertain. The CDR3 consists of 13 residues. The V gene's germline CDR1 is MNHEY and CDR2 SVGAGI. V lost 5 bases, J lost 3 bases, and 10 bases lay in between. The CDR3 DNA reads TGTGCCAGCAGTCCATCCCGGTACTATGGCTACACCTTC. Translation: CASSPSRYYGYTF.

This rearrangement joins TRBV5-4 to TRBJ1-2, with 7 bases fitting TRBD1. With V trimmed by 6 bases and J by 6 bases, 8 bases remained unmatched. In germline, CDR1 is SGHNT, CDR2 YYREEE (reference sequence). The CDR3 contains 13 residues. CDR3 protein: CASTNGTVNGYTF. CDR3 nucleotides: TGTGCCAGCACGAACGGGACAGTTAATGGCTACACCTTC.

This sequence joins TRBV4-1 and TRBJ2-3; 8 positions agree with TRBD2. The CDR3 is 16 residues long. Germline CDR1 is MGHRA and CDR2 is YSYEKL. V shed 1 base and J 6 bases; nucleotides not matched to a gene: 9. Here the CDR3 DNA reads TGCGCCAGCAGCCAAGTTGGGGGAGCGGGAGTTGATACGCAGTATTTT. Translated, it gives CASSQVGGAGVDTQYF.

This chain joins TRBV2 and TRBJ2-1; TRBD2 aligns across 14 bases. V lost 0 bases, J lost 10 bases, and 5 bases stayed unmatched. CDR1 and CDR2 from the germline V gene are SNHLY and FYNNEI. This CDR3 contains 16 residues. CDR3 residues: CASSEALGLAGEEQFF. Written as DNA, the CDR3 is TGTGCCAGCAGTGAAGCGCTGGGACTAGCGGGAGAGGAGCAGTTCTTC. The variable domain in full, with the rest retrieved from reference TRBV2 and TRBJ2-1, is EPEVTQTPSHQVTQMGQEVILRCVPISNHLYFYWYRQILGQKVEFLVSFYNNEISEKSEIFDDQFSVERPDGSNFTLKIRSTKLEDSAMYFCASSEALGLAGEEQFFGPGTRLTVL.

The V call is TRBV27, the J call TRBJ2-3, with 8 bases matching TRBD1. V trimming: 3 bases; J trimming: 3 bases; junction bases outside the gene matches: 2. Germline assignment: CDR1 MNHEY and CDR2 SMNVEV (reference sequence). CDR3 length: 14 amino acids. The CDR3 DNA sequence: TGTGCCAGCAGTTTTACAGGGGGAACAGATACGCAGTATTTT. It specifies CASSFTGGTDTQYF.

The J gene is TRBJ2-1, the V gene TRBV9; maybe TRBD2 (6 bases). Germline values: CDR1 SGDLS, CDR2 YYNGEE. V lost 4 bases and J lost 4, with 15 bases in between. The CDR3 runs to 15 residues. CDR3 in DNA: TGTGCCAGCAGCATCCTAGCGACATCATACAATGAGCAGTTCTTC. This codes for CASSILATSYNEQFF. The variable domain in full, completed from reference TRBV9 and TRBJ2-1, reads DSGVTQTPKHLITATGQRVTLRCSPRSGDLSVYWYQQSLDQGLQFLIQYYNGEERAKGNILERFSAQQFPDLHSELNLSSLELGDSALYFCASSILATSYNEQFFGPGTRLTVL.